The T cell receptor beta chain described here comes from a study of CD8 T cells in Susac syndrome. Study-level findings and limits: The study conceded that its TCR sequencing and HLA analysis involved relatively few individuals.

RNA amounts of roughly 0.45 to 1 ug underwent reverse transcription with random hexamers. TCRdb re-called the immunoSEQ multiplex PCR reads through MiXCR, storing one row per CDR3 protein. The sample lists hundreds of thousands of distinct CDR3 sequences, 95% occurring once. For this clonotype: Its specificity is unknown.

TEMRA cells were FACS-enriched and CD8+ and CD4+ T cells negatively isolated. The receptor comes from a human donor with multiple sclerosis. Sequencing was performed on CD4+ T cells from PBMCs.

The CDR3 is CASSETPTNGAQTQYF. The CDR3 DNA reads as TGTGCCAGCAGTGAAACTCCGACGAACGGAGCGCAGACCCAGTACTTC. The V gene is TRBV2, the J gene TRBJ2-5, with unresolved D. The CDR3 runs 16 residues. Germline values: CDR1 SNHLY, CDR2 FYNNEI. V lost 2 bases to trimming and J lost 6 bases, with 19 bases between them.